These T cell receptor beta chains were read from a single sample in a study of blood T cells in healthy people across ages. From the 5' RACE reads, TCRdb called clonotypes with MiXCR, one entry per CDR3 protein. The repertoire holds 700,000 to 950,000 distinct CDR3 sequences, over 45% seen once, with about 20% in the top ten. Sequencing input: blood. These receptors all come from a man aged 25 to 45 in good health. Each CDR3 is given with its conserved first and last residue. The order of the fields is D gene, V gene, clone size, J gene, CDR3 DNA, CDR3 protein. D genes are given only for firm matches. Size is stated for part of the rows, as once, few or many counts, or as a class when the clone is expanded.

d_call: TRBD2; v_call: TRBV5-1; clone_size: NA; j_call: TRBJ2-5; cdr3_nt: TGCGCCAGCAGCGCCGGACTAGCGTCAGAGACCCAGTACTTC; cdr3_aa: CASSAGLASETQYF
d_call: TRBD1; v_call: TRBV13; clone_size: NA; j_call: TRBJ1-2; cdr3_nt: TGTGCCAGCAGCTTTTTCGACCGGGACAGGGGTGGCTACACCTTC; cdr3_aa: CASSFFDRDRGGYTF
d_call: NA; v_call: TRBV19; clone_size: NA; j_call: TRBJ2-5; cdr3_nt: TGTGCCAGTAGTAATGGGGAGACCCAGTACTTC; cdr3_aa: CASSNGETQYF
d_call: TRBD2; v_call: TRBV7-2; clone_size: NA; j_call: TRBJ2-7; cdr3_nt: TGTGCCAGCAAACTAGCGGACTCCTACGAGCAGTACTTC; cdr3_aa: CASKLADSYEQYF
d_call: NA; v_call: TRBV30; clone_size: NA; j_call: TRBJ2-3; cdr3_nt: TGTGCCTGGAGTTCCACTCCCGCCCTTGCGCAGTATTTT; cdr3_aa: CAWSSTPALAQYF
d_call: TRBD2; v_call: TRBV27; clone_size: NA; j_call: TRBJ2-2; cdr3_nt: TGTGCCAGCAGTTCTAGCGGGTCGGTCACCGGGGAGCTGTTTTTT; cdr3_aa: CASSSSGSVTGELFF
d_call: NA; v_call: TRBV3-1; clone_size: NA; j_call: TRBJ2-5; cdr3_nt: TGTGCCAGCAGCCATGGCCCTAGTGGGGACTGGCTAGAGACCCAGTACTTC; cdr3_aa: CASSHGPSGDWLETQYF
d_call: NA; v_call: TRBV2; clone_size: NA; j_call: TRBJ2-2; cdr3_nt: TGTGCCAGCAGCCGGGGCAGGGTTACCGGGGAGCTGTTTTTT; cdr3_aa: CASSRGRVTGELFF
d_call: NA; v_call: TRBV28; clone_size: NA; j_call: TRBJ1-1; cdr3_nt: TGTGCCAGCAGTTCCCTCACAGGGAGATACACTGAAGCTTTCTTT; cdr3_aa: CASSSLTGRYTEAFF
d_call: NA; v_call: TRBV6-2/TRBV6-3; clone_size: NA; j_call: TRBJ2-4; cdr3_nt: TGTGCCAGCAGTTATGAGTTCGAGGGAAGAAACATTCAGTACTTC; cdr3_aa: CASSYEFEGRNIQYF
d_call: NA; v_call: TRBV20-1; clone_size: NA; j_call: TRBJ2-3; cdr3_nt: TGCAGTGCTAGGTCCTTCACGGGGGGCACAGATACGCAGTATTTT; cdr3_aa: CSARSFTGGTDTQYF
d_call: NA; v_call: TRBV20-1; clone_size: NA; j_call: TRBJ2-7; cdr3_nt: TGCAGTGCTCGACTGGGCGGGACCTACGAGCAGTACTTC; cdr3_aa: CSARLGGTYEQYF
d_call: NA; v_call: TRBV7-3; clone_size: NA; j_call: TRBJ2-1; cdr3_nt: TGTGCCAGCAGCCCTGGGACTTCTTCCAATGAGCAGTTCTTC; cdr3_aa: CASSPGTSSNEQFF
d_call: NA; v_call: TRBV7-9; clone_size: NA; j_call: TRBJ1-4; cdr3_nt: TGTGCCAGCAGCCACCCCCGGGACACTAATGAAAAACTGTTTTTT; cdr3_aa: CASSHPRDTNEKLFF
d_call: NA; v_call: TRBV7-2; clone_size: NA; j_call: TRBJ1-1; cdr3_nt: TGTGCCAGCAGCTTAACCCTCGGGAACACTGAAGCTTTCTTT; cdr3_aa: CASSLTLGNTEAFF
d_call: TRBD2; v_call: TRBV29-1; clone_size: NA; j_call: TRBJ2-2; cdr3_nt: TGCAGCGGTGCGACTAGCGGGGGCGGTACCGGGGAGCTGTTTTTT; cdr3_aa: CSGATSGGGTGELFF
d_call: TRBD1; v_call: TRBV20-1; clone_size: NA; j_call: TRBJ1-1; cdr3_nt: TGCAGTGCTAGAGTAACCGGGACAGGGAACACTGAAGCTTTCTTT; cdr3_aa: CSARVTGTGNTEAFF
d_call: TRBD1; v_call: TRBV6-1; clone_size: NA; j_call: TRBJ2-3; cdr3_nt: TGTGCCAGCAGTAAAGACAGGGTACAAGATACGCAGTATTTT; cdr3_aa: CASSKDRVQDTQYF
d_call: NA; v_call: TRBV11-2; clone_size: NA; j_call: TRBJ2-7; cdr3_nt: TGTGCCAGCAGCCCGAGCGGAGCTCCGGGGGAGCAGTACTTC; cdr3_aa: CASSPSGAPGEQYF
d_call: NA; v_call: TRBV25-1; clone_size: few; j_call: TRBJ1-2; cdr3_nt: TGTGCCAGCAGTGATTCTGGGGGGAACTATGGCTACACCTTC; cdr3_aa: CASSDSGGNYGYTF
d_call: NA; v_call: TRBV12-3/TRBV12-4; clone_size: NA; j_call: TRBJ2-1; cdr3_nt: TGTGCCAGCAGAATGGAGGGGGCCTATGTGCAGTTCTTC; cdr3_aa: CASRMEGAYVQFF
d_call: NA; v_call: TRBV3-1; clone_size: once; j_call: TRBJ1-2; cdr3_nt: TGTGCCAGCAGCCAAGGATCCACCCCCAACCATGGCTACACCTTC; cdr3_aa: CASSQGSTPNHGYTF
d_call: TRBD1; v_call: TRBV5-1; clone_size: few; j_call: TRBJ2-1; cdr3_nt: TGCGCCAGCAGGCGGCCCGGGACAGCGTACAATGAGCAGTTCTTC; cdr3_aa: CASRRPGTAYNEQFF
d_call: NA; v_call: TRBV7-3; clone_size: NA; j_call: TRBJ2-3; cdr3_nt: TGTGCCAGCAGCTCCCCCCCGGAGGCAGATACGCAGTATTTT; cdr3_aa: CASSSPPEADTQYF
d_call: NA; v_call: TRBV21-1; clone_size: NA; j_call: TRBJ2-1; cdr3_nt: TGTGCCAGCAGCAAACGGGCGGGAGGGAGCGAGCAGTTCTTC; cdr3_aa: CASSKRAGGSEQFF
d_call: TRBD1; v_call: TRBV20-1; clone_size: NA; j_call: TRBJ2-5; cdr3_nt: TGCAGTGCTGCCGGGACAGTAGAAGAGACCCAGTACTTC; cdr3_aa: CSAAGTVEETQYF
d_call: NA; v_call: TRBV2; clone_size: NA; j_call: TRBJ2-3; cdr3_nt: TGTGCCAGCAGTGGGGCCGAACAGGGCCCCACGCAGTATTTT; cdr3_aa: CASSGAEQGPTQYF
d_call: TRBD2; v_call: TRBV28; clone_size: NA; j_call: TRBJ2-7; cdr3_nt: TGTGCCAGCACGCGGCTCCCCGACCCCGGGACTAGCGGGACCTACGAGCAGTACTTC; cdr3_aa: CASTRLPDPGTSGTYEQYF
d_call: TRBD2; v_call: TRBV29-1; clone_size: few; j_call: TRBJ2-1; cdr3_nt: TGCAGCGTTGAATTGGGGACTACACGGTCCTACAATGAGCAGTTCTTC; cdr3_aa: CSVELGTTRSYNEQFF
d_call: NA; v_call: TRBV25-1; clone_size: NA; j_call: TRBJ1-1; cdr3_nt: TGTGCCAGCAGTGGAGTATCTTTTTTCATGAACACTGAAGCTTTCTTT; cdr3_aa: CASSGVSFFMNTEAFF
d_call: NA; v_call: TRBV6-2/TRBV6-3; clone_size: few; j_call: TRBJ1-2; cdr3_nt: TGTGCCAGCAGTAAACAGGTTCCAGCAGGCTACACCTTC; cdr3_aa: CASSKQVPAGYTF
d_call: TRBD2; v_call: TRBV5-1; clone_size: many; j_call: TRBJ2-1; cdr3_nt: TGCGCCAGCAGCCGCGGACTAGCTGGCGATGAGCAGTTCTTC; cdr3_aa: CASSRGLAGDEQFF
d_call: NA; v_call: TRBV24-1; clone_size: NA; j_call: TRBJ2-1; cdr3_nt: TGTGCCACCAGTGATCCTTGGGGCTATGAGCAGTTCTTC; cdr3_aa: CATSDPWGYEQFF
d_call: NA; v_call: TRBV20-1; clone_size: many; j_call: TRBJ2-3; cdr3_nt: TGCAGTGCGCCACACCCAAGCGCAGATACGCAGTATTTT; cdr3_aa: CSAPHPSADTQYF
d_call: NA; v_call: TRBV7-2; clone_size: NA; j_call: TRBJ2-3; cdr3_nt: TGTGCCAGCAGCGCGAGCAGGTCGGATACGCAGTATTTT; cdr3_aa: CASSASRSDTQYF
d_call: NA; v_call: TRBV4-3; clone_size: NA; j_call: TRBJ2-7; cdr3_nt: TGCGCCAGCAGCCAAGATTGGAGTAGCGGTATTGTCTCCTACGAGCAGTACTTC; cdr3_aa: CASSQDWSSGIVSYEQYF